This T cell receptor beta chain is from a study of OX40 agonist ivuxolimab in advanced cancers. Study background: As their treatment, patients were administered ivuxolimab, an agonistic anti-OX40 (CD134) antibody.

Profiling relied on immunoSEQ multiplex PCR, and the TCRdb table lists in-frame clones only, not all of them. The table has about 80,000 clones, more than 75% seen once. The CDR3 has 19 amino acids. After removal of 5 bases from V and 0 bases from J, the junction contained 14 bases not matched to a gene. From germline, CDR1 is SGHDT and CDR2 YYEEEE. The starting material was CD4+ or CD8+ T cells sorted from blood, obtained in a trial of the OX40 agonist ivuxolimab. The sequence was obtained from an adult with an advanced solid tumor such as melanoma, head and neck, liver or kidney cancer. The V and J genes are TRBV5-6 and TRBJ2-6; TRBD1 aligns across 7 bases. The CDR3 is CASRSDRAPRLSGANVLTF. The CDR3 DNA follows: TGTGCCAGCAGAAGCGACAGGGCTCCTCGTCTCTCTGGGGCCAACGTCCTGACTTTC.